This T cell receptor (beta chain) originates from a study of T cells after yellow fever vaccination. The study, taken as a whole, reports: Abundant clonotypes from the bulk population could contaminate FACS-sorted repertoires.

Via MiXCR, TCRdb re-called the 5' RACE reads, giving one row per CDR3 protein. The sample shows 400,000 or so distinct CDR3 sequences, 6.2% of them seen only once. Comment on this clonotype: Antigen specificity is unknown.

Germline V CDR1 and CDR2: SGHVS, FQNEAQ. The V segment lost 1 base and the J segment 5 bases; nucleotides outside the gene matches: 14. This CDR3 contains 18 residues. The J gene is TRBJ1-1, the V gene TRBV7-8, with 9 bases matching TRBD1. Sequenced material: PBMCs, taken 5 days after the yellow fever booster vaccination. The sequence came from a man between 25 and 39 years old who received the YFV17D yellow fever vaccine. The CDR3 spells CASSLGYLHRGRYTEAFF. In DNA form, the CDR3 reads TGTGCCAGCAGCTTAGGCTACCTCCACAGGGGGCGTTATACTGAAGCTTTCTTT.